The 12 T cell receptor beta chains given below trace back to one sample, sequenced in a study of cytomegalovirus exposure and HLA in healthy donors. The PCR had 60 Vbeta and 13 Jbeta primers. Data came from immunoSEQ multiplex PCR; TCRdb stores just in-frame clones and leaves some out. The sample has about 270,000 clones; under 80% are singletons. Sequenced: PBMCs. The receptors were sampled from a female donor in good health and CMV-seronegative.

The rearrangement uses TRBV5-4 and TRBJ1-1; 7 bases are a match to TRBD1. Germline V lookup: CDR1 SGHNT, CDR2 YYREEE (reference sequence). V trimming: 0 bases; J trimming: 9 bases; junction bases outside the gene matches: 5. The CDR3 is made up of 13 amino acids. CDR3 in amino acids: CASSLETGAKAFF. CDR3 in DNA: TGTGCCAGCAGCTTGGAAACAGGGGCAAAAGCTTTCTTT.

V is TRBV7-9 and J is TRBJ2-7; TRBD1 is a possible D gene (5 bases). This CDR3 is built from 14 residues. Germline-derived CDR1 and CDR2 are SEHNR and FQNEAQ (reference sequence). Trimming took off 2 bases at V and 2 bases at J, with 10 bases between the two ends. The CDR3 bases are TGTGCCAGCAGCTTATCGGCAGGGCCCTACGAGCAGTACTTC. This encodes CASSLSAGPYEQYF.

This clone was observed a single time. This chain connects TRBV2 to TRBJ2-1, with TRBD2 matching over 7 bases. V lost 4 bases, J lost 1 base, and 7 bases stayed unmatched. The germline V gene has CDR1 SNHLY and CDR2 FYNNEI. This CDR3 spans 16 amino acids. CDR3 sequence reads: CASSGIAGRSYNEQFF. The CDR3 DNA is TGTGCCAGCAGTGGGATAGCGGGTAGGTCCTACAATGAGCAGTTCTTC.

The V and J genes are TRBV30 and TRBJ2-1; TRBD2 is a possible D gene (5 bases). Germline V lookup: CDR1 GTSNPN, CDR2 SVGIG (reference sequence). With 1 base removed from V and 12 bases from J, the gap between germline ends came to 13 bases. CDR3 length: 12 amino acids. This CDR3 is CAWSGWRTRQFF. The CDR3 coding sequence is TGTGCCTGGAGTGGCTGGAGGACGAGGCAGTTCTTC. The full variable domain, rest sourced from reference TRBV30 and TRBJ2-1, is SQTIHQWPATLVQPVGSPLSLECTVEGTSNPNLYWYRQAAGRGLQLLFYSVGIGQISSEVPQNLSASRPQDRQFILSSKKLLLSDSGFYLCAWSGWRTRQFFGPGTRLTVL.

CDR3 sequence: CASIGQGELYGYTF. The CDR3 DNA sequence: TGTGCCAGTATCGGACAGGGGGAGCTCTATGGCTACACCTTC. This chain links TRBV19 with TRBJ1-2; TRBD1 aligns across 10 bases. CDR1 LNHDA and CDR2 SQIVND come from the germline V gene (reference sequence). After removal of 7 bases from V and 4 bases from J, the junction contained 6 bases not matched to a gene. This CDR3 has 14 residues.

This clone was found a few times. The V and J genes are TRBV11-3 and TRBJ2-5; 9 positions match TRBD1. Looked up from germline, CDR1 is SGHNT and CDR2 is YENEEA. CDR3 length: 16 residues. V lost 7 bases to trimming and J lost 1 base; unmatched junction nucleotides: 10. The CDR3 DNA is TGTGCCAGCACCCGTCGGGGACAGGGAGCCCAAGAGACCCAGTACTTC. Its translation: CASTRRGQGAQETQYF.

The count of this clone is one. The chain carries TRBV9 and TRBJ2-3, with TRBD2 identical over 8 bases. CDR1 is SGDLS, CDR2 YYNGEE, per germline. The length of the CDR3 is 15 residues. V was pared by 0 bases and J by 4 bases, with 4 bases of the junction left unmatched. CDR3 region: CASSVEGLGPDTQYF. The DNA of the CDR3 is TGTGCCAGCAGCGTAGAGGGACTAGGTCCAGATACGCAGTATTTT. The full variable domain, completed using reference TRBV9 and TRBJ2-3, is DSGVTQTPKHLITATGQRVTLRCSPRSGDLSVYWYQQSLDQGLQFLIQYYNGEERAKGNILERFSAQQFPDLHSELNLSSLELGDSALYFCASSVEGLGPDTQYFGPGTRLTVL.

The chain links TRBV5-1 to TRBJ1-2; 7 nucleotides agree with TRBD1. Trimming took 3 bases from V and 2 from J; bases not matched to a gene: 13. Germline values: CDR1 SGHRS, CDR2 YFSETQ. CDR3 length equals 17 residues. The chain's CDR3 is CASSSEALGQKNYGYTF. The CDR3 DNA follows: TGCGCCAGCAGCTCAGAAGCTTTGGGACAGAAGAACTATGGCTACACCTTC.

This clone was recorded a few times. This chain joins TRBV27 and TRBJ2-3; TRBD2 matches 11 bases. Looked up from germline, CDR1 is MNHEY and CDR2 is SMNVEV (reference sequence). Trimming took 7 bases from V and 3 from J; bases not matched to a gene: 6. CDR3 size: 15 residues. CDR3 sequence: CASIPLAGGTDTQYF. CDR3 coding DNA: TGTGCCAGCATTCCTCTAGCGGGAGGAACAGATACGCAGTATTTT.

The CDR3 here is CASTYQTSGRVNTGELFF. The CDR3 nucleotides are TGCGCCAGCACTTACCAAACTAGCGGGAGGGTGAACACCGGGGAGCTGTTTTTT. J is TRBJ2-2 and V is TRBV10-2, with 13 bases lining up with TRBD2. J lost 1 base, V lost 7 bases, and 9 bases had no gene match. This CDR3 has 18 residues. Germline V gene data show CDR1 as WSHSY and CDR2 as SAAADI.

V and J are TRBV7-9 and TRBJ2-1, with no clear D. Germline CDR1 SEHNR, CDR2 FQNEAQ (reference sequence). Trimming removed 2 bases from V and 3 bases from J, with 11 bases in between. The CDR3 length is 15 residues. The CDR3 DNA reads as TGTGCCAGCAGCTTACTGGCCAGGATCTACAATGAGCAGTTCTTC. Translated: CASSLLARIYNEQFF.

Notes on this clone: Other DNA sequences of this sample code for an identical CDR3. The chain couples TRBV18 to TRBJ2-7, with 11 bases fitting TRBD2. V was pared by 3 bases and J by 2 bases, with 3 bases of the junction left unmatched. CDR1 and CDR2 (germline): KGHSH, LQKENI. This CDR3 is 15 amino acids long. CDR3 sequence reads: CASSPGTSGTYEQYF. CDR3 nucleotides: TGTGCCAGCTCACCCGGGACTAGCGGAACCTACGAGCAGTACTTC.